The next 18 T cell receptor beta chains were all read from a single sample in a study of Graves' ophthalmopathy and Graves' hyperthyroidism. RNA transcripts served as template for amplifying TCR beta CDR3 sequences. In the first round, RT-PCR was carried out with HTBI primers, and a multiplex PCR formed the second round. TCRdb fed the multiplex PCR reads into MiXCR, producing one record per CDR3 protein. The sample shows about 740,000 distinct CDR3 sequences, 40% of them seen only once. Sequencing used peripheral blood. The receptors derive from an adult man with Graves' ophthalmopathy.

The sample holds a few counts of this clonotype. V gene TRBV9 combines with J gene TRBJ2-7, with 8 nucleotides matching TRBD2. The CDR3 totals 18 residues. CDR1 is SGDLS, CDR2 YYNGEE, per germline. The V gene end was trimmed by 0 bases and the J gene end by 4 bases; junction bases not matched to a gene: 15. The CDR3 nucleotides read TGTGCCAGCAGCGTAGGGATAGCGGGGTACCTTGAGGAATACGAGCAGTACTTC. The encoded protein is CASSVGIAGYLEEYEQYF.

This sequence joins TRBV25-1 and TRBJ2-3, with a possible D match to TRBD2 (6 bases). Germline V gene lookup returns CDR1 MGHDK and CDR2 SYGVNS. CDR3 size: 15 residues. Trimming removed 7 bases from V and 1 base from J, with 15 bases in between. The CDR3 region has the DNA TGTGCCAGCACCGGGGGTGGGAGTCGCACAGATACGCAGTATTTT. As protein: CASTGGGSRTDTQYF.

DNA for the CDR3: TGTGCCAGCAGCCCGACTCTCAGCTCCTACGAGCAGTACTTC. Translating it yields CASSPTLSSYEQYF. V and J are TRBV6-5 and TRBJ2-7; D unclear. Germline V CDR1 and CDR2: MNHEY, SVGAGI. V dropped 6 bases and J dropped 0 bases, with 12 bases sitting between them. CDR3 length: 14 amino acids.

A few counts support this clonotype. CDR3 DNA: TGTGCCAGCAGCCTGCTAGGCGGACGGGAGAATCCCAAAGAGACCCAGTACTTC. Translated, it gives CASSLLGGRENPKETQYF. V gene TRBV11-2 combines with J gene TRBJ2-5; D is possibly TRBD2 (6 bases). The CDR3 is 18 amino acids. Germline V gene sequence: CDR1 SGHAT, CDR2 FQNNGV. The V gene lost 5 bases and the J gene lost 3 bases, with 25 bases spanning the gap.

The chain couples TRBV2 to TRBJ1-1; D gene unclear. CDR3 size: 13 residues. V lost 5 bases to trimming and J lost 6 bases, with 13 bases between them. Per germline, CDR1 SNHLY and CDR2 FYNNEI. The DNA of the CDR3 is TGTGCCAGCAGTCGGACGTCGTGGGCTGAAGCTTTCTTT. This sequence encodes CASSRTSWAEAFF.

The chain joins TRBV14 to TRBJ2-2, with D hard to call. The CDR3 covers 15 residues. V was clipped by 0 bases and J by 1 base, with 6 bases between them. Looked up from germline, CDR1 is SGHDN and CDR2 is FVKESK. CDR3 bases: TGTGCCAGCAGCCAAGAGTACGTGAACACCGGGGAGCTGTTTTTT. Its protein is CASSQEYVNTGELFF.

The CDR3 here is CASSEWGQGYGQYF. Written as DNA, the CDR3 is TGTGCCAGCAGTGAATGGGGACAGGGATACGGGCAGTACTTC. The rearrangement links TRBV2 to TRBJ2-5; 9 bases agree with TRBD1. Germline loops: CDR1 SNHLY, CDR2 FYNNEI. Germline trimming cut 2 bases from V and 11 bases from J; bases unmatched to any gene: 9. CDR3 length equals 14 residues.

This clonotype was counted many times. The genes are TRBV10-3 and TRBJ2-7; D might be TRBD1 (6 bases). The V gene's germline CDR1 is ENHRY and CDR2 SYGVKD. The V gene lost 6 bases and the J gene lost 2 bases, with 8 bases spanning the gap. CDR3 length equals 12 residues. The CDR3 bases are TGTGCCATCAGGGCAGGGGCCTACGAGCAGTACTTC. Its translation: CAIRAGAYEQYF.

The chain combines TRBV2 with TRBJ2-2; D assignment may be TRBD1 or TRBD2 (6 bases each). V dropped 10 bases and J dropped 6 bases, with 18 bases sitting between them. This CDR3 is 14 amino acids long. The V gene's germline CDR1 is SNHLY and CDR2 FYNNEI. The CDR3 DNA reads as TGTGCCACCTCCTTGGGGGGCTATTCCGGGGAGCTGTTTTTT. Protein product: CATSLGGYSGELFF.

This chain connects TRBV6-1 to TRBJ1-4; D may be TRBD1 (6 bases). CDR1 MNHNS and CDR2 SASEGT come from the germline V gene. CDR3 length equals 15 residues. Trimming removed 7 bases at V and 6 bases at J, with 18 bases between. The CDR3 nucleotides read TGTGCCAGCACCGCCCAGGGGTCGTCTCATGAAAAACTGTTTTTT. It translates to CASTAQGSSHEKLFF.

This chain joins TRBV19 and TRBJ1-2; D is unclear. CDR1 and CDR2 (germline): LNHDA, SQIVND (reference sequence). V was cut by 4 bases and J by 3 bases, with 6 bases left in between. This CDR3 comprises 12 residues. The CDR3 sequence: CASSTQHYGYTF. The CDR3 nucleotides read TGTGCCAGTAGTACCCAACACTATGGCTACACCTTC.

The rearrangement uses TRBV20-1 and TRBJ2-5, with 7 bases that match TRBD2. The CDR3 has 15 residues. The germline V gene encodes CDR1 DFQATT and CDR2 SNEGSKA (reference sequence). After removal of 6 bases from V and 4 bases from J, the junction contained 14 bases not matched to a gene. The CDR3: CSAAGVGAPGETQYF. The CDR3 bases are TGCAGTGCCGCGGGGGTTGGGGCACCAGGAGAGACCCAGTACTTC.

Of note for this clonotype: Mismatch with germline at one junction end may stem from a read error. V is TRBV4-1 and J is TRBJ2-7; D may be TRBD1 (5 bases). Germline V gene data show CDR1 as MGHRA and CDR2 as YSYEKL. CDR3 length: 14 amino acids. The CDR3 region has the DNA TGTGCCAGCAGTGAACGCGACAGATACTACGAGCAGTACTTC. It is translated as CASSERDRYYEQYF.

The genes are TRBV7-9 and TRBJ2-6; a possible D gene is TRBD2 (5 bases). Germline V gene sequence: CDR1 SEHNR, CDR2 FQNEAQ (reference sequence). CDR3 length: 13 residues. V was clipped by 3 bases and J by 13 bases, with 13 bases between them. CDR3: CASSFRGPPVLTF. In DNA form, the CDR3 reads TGTGCCAGCAGCTTTAGAGGGCCACCAGTCCTGACTTTC.

Only a few counts were recorded for this clonotype. CDR3 in amino acids: CASSLYGGTRETQYF. The CDR3 coding sequence is TGTGCCAGCAGCTTATACGGCGGGACTAGGGAGACCCAGTACTTC. The chain carries TRBV7-3 and TRBJ2-5; 8 nucleotides agree with TRBD2. Germline assignment: CDR1 SGHTA and CDR2 FQGTGA. Trimming took 2 bases from V and 5 from J; bases not matched to a gene: 7. The CDR3 extends over 15 amino acids. The variable domain in full, with the rest retrieved from reference TRBV7-3 and TRBJ2-5, is GAGVSQTPSNKVTEKGKYVELRCDPISGHTALYWYRQSLGQGPEFLIYFQGTGAADDSGLPNDRFFAVRPEGSVSTLKIQRTERGDSAVYLCASSLYGGTRETQYFGPGTRLLVL.

The chain links TRBV10-1 to TRBJ2-2; 7 nucleotides match TRBD1. J lost 0 bases, V lost 4 bases, and 8 bases had no gene match. CDR3 size: 17 residues. In germline, CDR1 is WNHNN, CDR2 SYGVQD (reference sequence). The CDR3 is CASSAPGQSPNTGELFF. CDR3 DNA sequence: TGCGCCAGCAGTGCACCGGGACAGAGTCCGAACACCGGGGAGCTGTTTTTT.

This clonotype was seen a handful of times. The chain carries TRBV14 and TRBJ2-7; weak D call: TRBD1 (5 bases). The V gene lost 0 bases and the J gene lost 2 bases, with 14 bases spanning the gap. In germline, CDR1 is SGHDN, CDR2 FVKESK. The CDR3 contains 16 residues. For the CDR3, the DNA is TGTGCCAGCAGCCAAGATCTTGCAGGGTACGCCTACGAGCAGTACTTC. Translated, it gives CASSQDLAGYAYEQYF.

In its sample, this clonotype was seen a few times. The chain recombines TRBV20-1 with TRBJ1-5; no reliable D call. The CDR3 sequence is 13 residues long. V was trimmed by 4 bases and J by 3 bases, leaving 10 bases between them. CDR1 is DFQATT and CDR2 is SNEGSKA in the germline V gene (reference sequence). CDR3 bases: TGCAGTGCTATTGTGGCGTCCAATCAGCCCCAGCATTTT. This sequence encodes CSAIVASNQPQHF.